This T cell receptor beta chain was found in a study of T cells in Graves' hyperthyroidism and ophthalmopathy (dated by TCRdb to about 2019). Study-wide context: A discovery cohort of approximately 97 patients, approximately 45 with Graves' ophthalmopathy and fewer than 65 with stable Graves' hyperthyroidism, was used to find distinguishing TCR V-J signatures. Prospective prediction of ophthalmopathy was tested in an independent validation cohort of approximately 19 hyperthyroidism patients and some 17 patients who later progressed to ophthalmopathy. The roughly 91 discovery patients were randomly divided into training and test sets at a 7:3 ratio. Thyroid tissue and blood T-cell repertoires from roughly 6 Graves' hyperthyroidism patients were also compared in the study. Once sampling was done, hyperthyroidism patients were given methimazole at a starting dose of 30 mg daily, whereas ophthalmopathy patients were given high-dose intravenous methylprednisolone. The paper reports TCR Vbeta CDR3 sequencing of approximately 130 peripheral blood samples: 40 or so ophthalmopathy, roughly 80 hyperthyroidism and 17 progressor patients. What the research found in general, with its limitations: A model built on a 13 V-J signature distinguished ophthalmopathy from stable hyperthyroidism, reaching 85% to 90% sensitivity and approximately 83% specificity in cross-validation and 80%/75% in testing. Sample size was not statistically predetermined, and investigators were not blinded to group allocation. Blood samples also contained most of the expanded thyroid clonotypes (frequency above 0.001), which suggests that blood repertoires may reflect thyroid immune responses. During validation, the model predicted progression to ophthalmopathy a median of around six months ahead of onset, with around 71% sensitivity and under 85% specificity.

Exclusion was applied to patients with uncontrolled infections, other autoimmune diseases, pregnancy or lactation. Clinical symptoms, serum thyroxine and TRAb, thyroid ultrasound, and orbital computed tomography formed the basis for the diagnoses. Total RNA was extracted with Trizol reagent, and quality was checked on an Agilent 2100 Bioanalyzer. Taken from cysteine to phenylalanine, the CDR3 has 13 residues. The CDR3 DNA has 39 bases and is translated from base 1. V is shortened by 10 bases, J by 8 bases, and the region joining them spans 17 bases. The CDR1 and CDR2 encoded by the germline V gene (reference sequence) are LNHDA and SQIVND. TCR beta CDR3 regions were amplified from RNA transcripts. The TCR CDR3 was subjected to a first round of RT-PCR using the HTBI primer set and the Qiagen OneStep RT-PCR kit. A second multiplex PCR round built the libraries, followed by size selection and purification. Paired-end sequencing of the libraries was performed with 100 bp reads on an Illumina HiSeq2000. Regarding the original processing steps: SOAPnuke was used to process the raw data, throwing out any read that contained adapters or uncalled bases, had a mean Phred below 15, or lacked an exact constant-primer or identifier match. High-quality paired reads were merged with COPE v1.2.5, and unique nucleotide sequences were defined as clonotypes. MiTCR v1.1 was used to align clonotypes to the IMGT TRBV, TRBD and TRBJ reference segments. The analysis was restricted to V-J combinations with a frequency above 0.0001, which together covered just over 99% of the repertoires. A TCS score was defined as the ratio between F50 (clonal expansion) and ExV (chaos), using BLOSUM62-based TCRdist between CDR3 peptides within each V-J. Welch's t-statistics and random forest reduced 450 to 600 V-J features to roughly 13, which were used in a naive Bayes classifier (R e1071). The similarity between thyroid and blood repertoires was quantified using the Morisita-Horn index. TCRdb ran its own pipeline on the public reads, namely fastp trimming at Q25 and MiXCR clone calling, and kept in-frame beta chains. Every CDR3 protein is listed once, alongside the most common genes and DNA of its rows. These V and J calls are TCRdb output, not the study's own analysis. In this sample the table shows about 700,000 distinct CDR3 sequences, 45% of which occur a single time. The ten most abundant clones make up about 7% of the sample.

Only a few counts were recorded for this clonotype. Its cognate antigen has yet to be identified. No base qualities exist here, and no much larger clone lies one base off it. Material for sequencing was peripheral blood or thyroid tissue (not recorded which). The clonotype was recovered from an adult man with Graves' disease, either hyperthyroidism or ophthalmopathy (not recorded which). The chain employs TRBV19 and TRBJ1-4; TRBD1 is a possible D gene, resting on 6 matching bases. The DNA sequence is as follows: TGTGCCACATCGGTCACAGGGACCGAAAAACTGTTTTTT. Translation gives CATSVTGTEKLFF.